The 32 T cell receptor beta chains below all came from one sample that was sequenced in a study of beta chain features in type 1 diabetes. The isolated RNA, all of it, was reverse transcribed, so expressed TCRB transcripts were what got sequenced. Some clones are missing from TCRdb's copy, which holds only in-frame ones; the method was immunoSEQ multiplex PCR. The table shows approximately 300,000 clones, with about 11% occurring only once. The sequencing input was naive CD4+ T cells from blood. The source is a woman aged 25 to 39 in good health.

The chain combines TRBV9 with TRBJ2-3, with TRBD1 matching over 10 bases. The V and J ends lost 4 bases and 2 bases, in that order; junction bases with no gene match: 10. Germline lookup yields CDR1 SGDLS and CDR2 YYNGEE. This CDR3 spans 17 amino acids. The chain's CDR3 is CASSPRGGQGTTDTQYF. In DNA form, the CDR3 reads TGTGCCAGCAGCCCCAGAGGGGGACAGGGGACCACAGATACGCAGTATTTT.

The chain is built from TRBV9 and TRBJ2-2; 14 bases match TRBD2. After removal of 3 bases from V and 6 bases from J, the junction contained 4 bases not matched to a gene. The CDR3 has 16 residues. Germline V lookup: CDR1 SGDLS, CDR2 YYNGEE. In nucleotides, the CDR3 is TGTGCCAGCAGCGCCCGACTAGCGGGAGGGCCCGGGGAGCTGTTTTTT. It translates to CASSARLAGGPGELFF.

This clone was counted only a few times. The J gene is TRBJ1-1, the V gene TRBV7-2; D gene ambiguous. Trimming stripped 1 base from V and 3 bases from J, with 12 bases between. The CDR3 runs to 15 residues. Germline V gives CDR1 SGHTA, CDR2 FQGNSA. The CDR3 DNA reads as TGTGCCAGCAGCTTAGTTCCGGGAGGGCACACTGAAGCTTTCTTT. It yields the protein CASSLVPGGHTEAFF.

The V and J genes are TRBV4-3 and TRBJ2-1; TRBD1 agrees at 9 bases. The J segment lost 4 bases and the V segment lost 5 bases, leaving 12 bases of the junction unmatched. Germline CDR1 is LGHNA and CDR2 is YSLEER. There are 17 residues in the CDR3. The CDR3 here is CASSYSYGTGPYNEQFF. CDR3 nucleotide sequence: TGCGCCAGCAGCTACTCTTACGGGACAGGGCCTTACAATGAGCAGTTCTTC.

This clone has only a few counts. The V and J genes are TRBV29-1 and TRBJ2-3; 8 bases fit TRBD1. The CDR3 is made up of 13 amino acids. V gave up 7 bases and J gave up 5 bases; unmatched junction bases: 8. Germline lookup yields CDR1 SQVTM and CDR2 ANQGSEA. This chain's CDR3 is CSADRVDEDTQYF. In DNA, the CDR3 is TGCAGCGCGGACAGGGTAGATGAAGATACGCAGTATTTT.

V is TRBV6-5 and J is TRBJ2-5; 10 nucleotides align to TRBD2. V trimming: 4 bases; J trimming: 4 bases; junction bases outside the gene matches: 6. The CDR3 is made up of 15 amino acids. Germline CDR1 MNHEY, CDR2 SVGAGI. The CDR3 is CASSSNIAGGETQYF. In DNA, the CDR3 is TGTGCCAGCAGTTCGAACATAGCGGGGGGAGAGACCCAGTACTTC.

A few counts support this clone. This chain uses TRBV6-5 with TRBJ2-6; D possibly corresponds to TRBD1 (5 bases). V was clipped by 6 bases and J by 0 bases, with 6 bases between them. CDR3 size: 14 residues. The germline V gene has CDR1 MNHEY and CDR2 SVGAGI. The CDR3 spells CASRQVSGANVLTF. CDR3 sequence (DNA): TGTGCCAGCAGACAGGTCTCTGGGGCCAACGTCCTGACTTTC.

This clone was seen a few times. The chain is built from TRBV5-6 and TRBJ2-7; 10 nucleotides agree with TRBD1. V was pared by 2 bases and J by 0 bases, with 8 bases of the junction left unmatched. The CDR3 sequence is 17 residues long. Per the germline V gene, CDR1 is SGHDT and CDR2 is YYEEEE. CDR3 in amino acids: CASSFGTGALSSYEQYF. CDR3 nucleotides: TGTGCCAGCAGCTTTGGGACAGGGGCCCTAAGCTCCTACGAGCAGTACTTC. The full variable domain, rest sourced from reference TRBV5-6 and TRBJ2-7, is DAGVTQSPTHLIKTRGQQVTLRCSPKSGHDTVSWYQQALGQGPQFIFQYYEEEERQRGNFPDRFSGHQFPNYSSELNVNALLLGDSALYLCASSFGTGALSSYEQYFGPGTRLTVT.

The table lists this clone with a few counts. This rearrangement joins TRBV5-4 to TRBJ2-1, with D possibly being TRBD1 (6 bases). Germline CDR1 SGHNT, CDR2 YYREEE (reference sequence). The CDR3 sequence is 13 residues long. The V and J ends lost 2 bases and 6 bases respectively, with 9 bases between them. The CDR3 is CASSFDRSNEQFF. The CDR3 bases are TGTGCCAGCAGCTTCGACAGGTCCAATGAGCAGTTCTTC.

This clone appeared a few times. The CDR3 does not end in the conserved phenylalanine or tryptophan, so this is likely a read error. The limits of the CDR3 on the DNA are not certain, so only TCRdb's listed CDR3 is given. The chain carries TRBV21-1 and TRBJ2-7; TRBD1, the table's D call, was not compared with the DNA. TRBV21-1 is flagged as a pseudogene. A total of 8 residues make up the CDR3, ends included. CDR3: CASSKGPT.

The chain's CDR3 is CASGRTLGEQYF. CDR3 DNA sequence: TGTGCCAGCGGCAGAACCCTCGGGGAGCAGTACTTC. The gene calls are TRBV2 and TRBJ2-7; D is uncertain. CDR1 is SNHLY, CDR2 FYNNEI, per germline. Trimming cost V 8 bases and J 7 bases, with 15 bases left between them. The CDR3 runs to 12 residues.

This clone was counted a few times. The chain employs TRBV7-2 and TRBJ2-5, with TRBD2 matching over 10 bases. Unmatched junction bases numbered 0, after V lost 1 base and J lost 4 bases. The CDR3 loop spans 14 amino acids. Looked up from germline, CDR1 is SGHTA and CDR2 is FQGNSA. The CDR3 bases are TGTGCCAGCAGCTTAGTAGCGGGAGGAGAGACCCAGTACTTC. Amino acids: CASSLVAGGETQYF. The full variable domain, completed using reference TRBV7-2 and TRBJ2-5, is GAGVSQSPSNKVTEKGKDVELRCDPISGHTALYWYRQSLGQGLEFLIYFQGNSAPDKSGLPSDRFSAERTGGSVSTLTIQRTQQEDSAVYLCASSLVAGGETQYFGPGTRLLVL.

The chain carries TRBV29-1 and TRBJ2-7; 7 bases line up with TRBD1. V shed 4 bases and J 6 bases; nucleotides not matched to a gene: 12. There are 14 residues in the CDR3. The germline V gene has CDR1 SQVTM and CDR2 ANQGSEA. The CDR3, as DNA: TGCAGCGTTGTAGCCAGGGGGAAGTACGGCGAGCAGTACTTC. It is translated as CSVVARGKYGEQYF.

V usage is TRBV9 and J usage is TRBJ2-5, with 12 bases fitting TRBD2. CDR3 length equals 15 residues. Trimming removed 3 bases from V and 4 bases from J; junction bases left unmatched: 4. Germline lookup yields CDR1 SGDLS and CDR2 YYNGEE. In DNA, the CDR3 is TGTGCCAGCAGCGGGGGACTAGCGGGTCCAGAGACCCAGTACTTC. Amino acid sequence: CASSGGLAGPETQYF.

The CDR3 reads CASSDHTRGGEQFF. CDR3 DNA: TGTGCCAGCAGTGATCACACGAGGGGAGGCGAGCAGTTCTTC. The J gene is TRBJ2-1, the V gene TRBV25-1; TRBD2 is a possible D gene (6 bases). Germline CDR1 and CDR2: MGHDK and SYGVNS. The CDR3 is made up of 14 amino acids. Deletions cut 3 bases from V and 10 bases from J, with 16 bases between.

This clone was seen more than once but under ten times. The chain recombines TRBV29-1 with TRBJ2-3; 11 bases line up with TRBD2. Trimming cost V 8 bases and J 0 bases; bases outside gene matches: 13. This CDR3 is built from 17 residues. Per germline, CDR1 SQVTM and CDR2 ANQGSEA. The CDR3 coding sequence is TGCAGCTCTTACGGGACTAGCGGAGGTGCTAGCACAGATACGCAGTATTTT. Translating gives CSSYGTSGGASTDTQYF.

The chain couples TRBV4-3 to TRBJ1-4; the D is unclear. Germline V CDR1 and CDR2: LGHNA, YSLEER. The CDR3 spans 16 residues. V shed 2 bases and J shed 3 bases, with 13 bases lying between them. The CDR3, as DNA: TGCGCCAGCAGCCAATTCGGTGGACTTCCTAATGAAAAACTGTTTTTT. Translated: CASSQFGGLPNEKLFF.

There are a few counts of this clone. The V gene is TRBV19, the J gene TRBJ2-3; possible D gene TRBD2, 6 bases. Germline assignment: CDR1 LNHDA and CDR2 SQIVND (reference sequence). The CDR3 length is 14 residues. The V gene lost 5 bases and the J gene lost 4 bases, with 13 bases spanning the gap. CDR3 sequence reads: CASSDGSSADTQYF. CDR3 nucleotides: TGTGCCAGTAGTGACGGGAGTAGCGCAGATACGCAGTATTTT.

The chain employs TRBV7-3 and TRBJ2-7, with TRBD2 matching 8 bases. The CDR3 is 15 amino acids. Losses at the gene ends were 5 bases for V and 5 bases for J; bases not matched to a gene: 11. Germline CDR1 reads SGHTA; CDR2 reads FQGTGA. CDR3 protein: CASSQTGGALNEQYF. The DNA of the CDR3 is TGTGCCAGCAGCCAAACGGGGGGGGCGCTTAACGAGCAGTACTTC.

The gene calls are TRBV5-4 and TRBJ2-7, with TRBD2 identical over 7 bases. V shed 4 bases, J shed 6 bases, and the junction held 13 bases outside the gene matches. The CDR3 runs to 15 residues. Germline CDR1 and CDR2: SGHNT and YYREEE (reference sequence). The CDR3 DNA follows: TGTGCCAGCAGCCCTGCCAGAGCGGGAATCCTCGAGCAGTACTTC. As protein: CASSPARAGILEQYF.

This clone was recorded a few times. V and J are TRBV29-1 and TRBJ1-2; D not certain. Germline V gives CDR1 SQVTM, CDR2 ANQGSEA. The CDR3 is made up of 8 amino acids. The V gene lost 4 bases and the J gene lost 13 bases, with 7 bases spanning the gap. The CDR3 DNA follows: TGCAGCGTTGTTCCTAGCACCTTC. It yields the protein CSVVPSTF.

V is TRBV19 and J is TRBJ1-5; D uncertain. The CDR3 totals 13 residues. V was cut by 7 bases and J by 6 bases, with 13 bases left in between. Per germline, CDR1 LNHDA and CDR2 SQIVND (reference sequence). In DNA, the CDR3 is TGTGCCAGTACTGAGCTAGTGGGTCAGCCCCAGCATTTT. Translating gives CASTELVGQPQHF.

This chain joins TRBV7-9 and TRBJ2-2; 7 bases map to TRBD1. CDR3 length equals 14 residues. Germline V gene sequence: CDR1 SEHNR, CDR2 FQNEAQ (reference sequence). V shed 3 bases, J shed 3 bases, and the junction held 1 base outside the gene matches. The CDR3 bases are TGTGCCAGCAGCTTCGGACAGGACACCGGGGAGCTGTTTTTT. Translating it yields CASSFGQDTGELFF.

The chain recombines TRBV7-9 with TRBJ2-1; TRBD2 aligns across 9 bases. Germline CDR1 reads SEHNR; CDR2 reads FQNEAQ (reference sequence). J gave up 6 bases and V 1 base, and 13 bases lay outside the gene matches. The CDR3 length is 18 residues. CDR3: CASSLVFTREGTGNEQFF. CDR3 DNA sequence: TGTGCCAGCAGCTTAGTGTTCACGCGGGAGGGGACGGGCAATGAGCAGTTCTTC.

This sequence joins TRBV28 and TRBJ2-7, with D perhaps TRBD1 (7 bases). CDR3 size: 13 residues. Germline CDR1 and CDR2: MDHEN and SYDVKM. V was trimmed by 4 bases and J by 4 bases, leaving 11 bases between them. The CDR3 bases are TGTGCCAGCAGTTCGACAGGGAGGTACGAGCAGTACTTC. Its translation: CASSSTGRYEQYF.

This clone has just a few counts. The rearrangement joins TRBV19 to TRBJ2-1, with 13 bases that match TRBD2. The germline V gene has CDR1 LNHDA and CDR2 SQIVND (reference sequence). V shed 7 bases and J 1 base; nucleotides not matched to a gene: 7. The CDR3 is made up of 17 amino acids. Here the CDR3 DNA reads TGTGCCAGTAAACTAGCGGGAGGGCCTAATTCCTACAATGAGCAGTTCTTC. Its protein is CASKLAGGPNSYNEQFF. The complete variable domain, with remaining parts taken from reference TRBV19 and TRBJ2-1, reads DGGITQSPKYLFRKEGQNVTLSCEQNLNHDAMYWYRQDPGQGLRLIYYSQIVNDFQKGDIAEGYSVSREKKESFPLTVTSAQKNPTAFYLCASKLAGGPNSYNEQFFGPGTRLTVL.

Only a few counts were recorded for this clone. The genes are TRBV9 and TRBJ1-2, with D uncertain. V lost 0 bases, J lost 6 bases, and 9 bases lay in between. The CDR3 loop spans 13 amino acids. The germline V gene has CDR1 SGDLS and CDR2 YYNGEE. As DNA, the CDR3 is TGTGCCAGCAGCGTAGACAGTTCAAATGGCTACACCTTC. This encodes CASSVDSSNGYTF.

DNA for the CDR3: TGTGCCAGCTCACCGGGACAGGCGGAGACCCAGTACTTC. Translating it yields CASSPGQAETQYF. The chain is built from TRBV18 and TRBJ2-5; 8 bases are shared with TRBD1. The CDR3 is made up of 13 amino acids. V dropped 3 bases and J dropped 5; count of bases not matched to a gene: 2. The germline CDR1 and CDR2 sequences are KGHSH and LQKENI.

The table lists this clone with a few counts. V usage is TRBV28 and J usage is TRBJ2-7; D possibly corresponds to TRBD1 (5 bases). The CDR3 sequence is 12 residues long. Per germline, CDR1 MDHEN and CDR2 SYDVKM. V was clipped by 3 bases and J by 5 bases, with 8 bases between them. The DNA for the CDR3 is TGTGCCAGCAGTTTGGCAGGGAACGAGCAGTACTTC. Its translation is CASSLAGNEQYF.

This clone showed up just a few times. The chain employs TRBV4-2 and TRBJ2-3; D perhaps matches TRBD1 (6 bases). This CDR3 spans 14 amino acids. V lost 4 bases to trimming and J lost 6 bases, with 14 bases between them. Germline V gene data show CDR1 as LGHNA and CDR2 as YNFKEQ. CDR3 coding DNA: TGTGCCAGCAGCCCACCCAGGGGTACGGATACGCAGTATTTT. This encodes CASSPPRGTDTQYF.

There are a few counts of this clone. The V gene is TRBV29-1, the J gene TRBJ2-1; 9 bases map to TRBD2. J was trimmed by 7 bases and V by 7 bases; bases with no gene match: 8. The CDR3 is 13 residues long. Germline V gene sequence: CDR1 SQVTM, CDR2 ANQGSEA. The DNA of the CDR3 is TGCAGCGCCAGCGGGAGGCGGGTGAATGAGCAGTTCTTC. Its protein product is CSASGRRVNEQFF.

This clone was recorded a few times. At one boundary the junction diverges from the germline segment, which might be a read error. This chain links TRBV7-7 with TRBJ2-5; 13 bases line up with TRBD2. Germline V gene lookup returns CDR1 SSHAT and CDR2 FNYEAQ (reference sequence). This CDR3 has 18 residues. Written as DNA, the CDR3 is TGTGCTAGCAGCTTAGCGATCGGACTAGCGGGAGTGAGGGAGACCCAGTACTTC. This codes for CASSLAIGLAGVRETQYF.